This T cell receptor beta chain was captured in a study of blood T cell repertoires in COVID-19. Study background: PBMCs, B-cell-depleted T cells, or T cells were the source of the cDNA or gDNA that made up the material.

How the authors handled the data: How many nucleated cells were present was estimated from reference gene primer amplification. Profiling relied on immunoSEQ multiplex PCR, and the TCRdb table lists in-frame clones only, not all of them. V and J calls and clone size come straight from that table; D and trimming were deduced from the DNA. The sample lists hundreds of thousands of clones, nearly 90% occurring once. The CDR3 covers 13 residues. Germline-derived CDR1 and CDR2 are KGHDR and SFDVKD. V trimming: 9 bases; J trimming: 3 bases; junction bases outside the gene matches: 5. The sequencing input was PBMCs or T cells enriched from blood (not recorded which). This clonotype was obtained from a woman aged 40-49 years with acute COVID-19. This chain connects TRBV24-1 to TRBJ2-5; 8 bases align to TRBD1. The CDR3 DNA follows: TGTGCCACCGGTACAGGGGGTAAAGAGACCCAGTACTTC. It is translated as CATGTGGKETQYF.